These 21 T cell receptor beta chains came from one sample sequenced in a study of lymphopenia after photon versus proton radiotherapy. Profiling relied on immunoSEQ multiplex PCR, and the TCRdb table lists in-frame clones only, not all of them. The sample has 50,000 or so clones, roughly nine tenths seen once. The material sequenced was peripheral blood, taken from a patient treated with photon-based radiotherapy. The receptor source for this set is a middle-aged woman with cholangiocarcinoma.

This clone showed up just once. The V call is TRBV19, the J call TRBJ1-4; a possible D gene is TRBD1 (5 bases). Trimming removed 4 bases from V and 7 bases from J, with 19 bases in between. Germline V gene data show CDR1 as LNHDA and CDR2 as SQIVND (reference sequence). The CDR3 runs to 16 residues. The CDR3, as DNA: TGTGCCAGTAGTAGTCCAGGGATGAAGTGGGGTGAAAAACTGTTTTTT. Protein sequence: CASSSPGMKWGEKLFF.

This chain connects TRBV7-6 to TRBJ2-3; unclear D gene. The CDR3 length is 12 residues. The germline CDR1 and CDR2 sequences are SGHVS and FNYEAQ. V was trimmed by 2 bases and J by 4 bases, leaving 4 bases between them. CDR3 sequence: CASSLSPDTQYF. In DNA form, the CDR3 reads TGTGCCAGCAGCTTATCCCCAGATACGCAGTATTTT.

The chain carries TRBV15 and TRBJ2-2; the D call may be TRBD1 or TRBD2 (6 bases each). V lost 3 bases and J lost 4, with 9 bases in between. CDR3 size: 14 residues. Germline CDR1 reads LNHNV; CDR2 reads YYDKDF (reference sequence). The CDR3 sequence is CATSRGGTTGELFF. The DNA for the CDR3 is TGTGCCACCAGCAGGGGGGGCACCACCGGGGAGCTGTTTTTT.

Only one count was recorded for this clone. In DNA, the CDR3 is TGTGCCAGCAGCCCCCAGTTGGGTACTGAAGCTTTCTTT. It specifies CASSPQLGTEAFF. V and J are TRBV7-2 and TRBJ1-1; D remains unclear. Looked up from germline, CDR1 is SGHTA and CDR2 is FQGNSA. Trimming removed 5 bases from V and 5 bases from J, with 12 bases in between. This CDR3 has 13 amino acids.

J is TRBJ2-5 and V is TRBV19; TRBD1 matches 8 bases. The CDR3 extends over 16 amino acids. J was trimmed by 4 bases and V by 7 bases; bases with no gene match: 14. CDR1 and CDR2 from the germline V gene are LNHDA and SQIVND (reference sequence). CDR3 bases: TGTGCCAGTACAGACAGGGGCAGGGGTCAGTCAGAGACCCAGTACTTC. Translating gives CASTDRGRGQSETQYF.

This clone showed up just a few times. The chain couples TRBV28 to TRBJ1-5; TRBD1 matches at 8 bases. V dropped 5 bases and J dropped 7; count of bases not matched to a gene: 7. The CDR3 length is 14 residues. Germline V lookup: CDR1 MDHEN, CDR2 SYDVKM. Written as DNA, the CDR3 is TGTGCCAGCAGTGCAGGGGGCGAGTACCAGCCCCAGCATTTT. Protein product: CASSAGGEYQPQHF.

J is TRBJ2-1 and V is TRBV21-1; the D call TRBD2 from the table was never checked on the DNA. TRBV21-1 is a recognized pseudogene. This CDR3 spans 17 amino acids. Here the CDR3 DNA reads TGTGCCAGCAGCAGACTCCGTGTTTGGAGCGCGTACAATGAGCAGTTCTTC. Amino acid sequence: CASSRLRVWSAYNEQFF.

The chain has TRBV11-2 and TRBJ2-2; D unresolved. The V gene's germline CDR1 is SGHAT and CDR2 FQNNGV. Trimming shortened V by 1 base and J by 6 bases, and 0 bases separated the two germline ends. The CDR3 spans 11 residues. CDR3 bases: TGTGCCAGCAGCTTAGCCGGGGAGCTGTTTTTT. Translation gives CASSLAGELFF.

CDR3 sequence reads: CASSTGQGKYEQYF. The CDR3 DNA reads as TGTGCCAGTAGTACGGGGCAGGGAAAGTACGAGCAGTACTTC. The chain carries TRBV19 and TRBJ2-7; D could derive from TRBD1 or TRBD2 (5 bases each). The ends were cut back, 4 bases at V and 4 bases at J, with 14 bases in the middle. CDR1 is LNHDA, CDR2 SQIVND, per germline (reference sequence). CDR3 length: 14 amino acids.

V and J are TRBV28 and TRBJ2-1; D possibly matches TRBD1 or TRBD2 (5 bases each). In germline, CDR1 is MDHEN, CDR2 SYDVKM. CDR3 size: 12 residues. V was cut by 4 bases and J by 6 bases, with 7 bases left in between. CDR3 DNA sequence: TGTGCCAGCAGTTCGGGACCCAATGAGCAGTTCTTC. Translating gives CASSSGPNEQFF. Drawing the rest from reference TRBV28 and TRBJ2-1, the complete variable domain is DVKVTQSSRYLVKRTGEKVFLECVQDMDHENMFWYRQDPGLGLRLIYFSYDVKMKEKGDIPEGYSVSREKKERFSLILESASTNQTSMYLCASSSGPNEQFFGPGTRLTVL.

V is TRBV19 and J is TRBJ2-1; tentatively, D is TRBD2 (5 bases). Germline CDR1 is LNHDA and CDR2 is SQIVND (reference sequence). The CDR3 is made up of 15 amino acids. The V end lost 1 base, the J end lost 2 bases, and 9 bases lay between the germline ends. CDR3 in DNA: TGTGCCAGTAGTATAGTACTAGGCCCCTACAATGAGCAGTTCTTC. As protein: CASSIVLGPYNEQFF. Supplemented by reference TRBV19 and TRBJ2-1, the full variable domain reads DGGITQSPKYLFRKEGQNVTLSCEQNLNHDAMYWYRQDPGQGLRLIYYSQIVNDFQKGDIAEGYSVSREKKESFPLTVTSAQKNPTAFYLCASSIVLGPYNEQFFGPGTRLTVL.

The chain links TRBV6-1 to TRBJ2-5; 12 nucleotides align to TRBD2. This CDR3 is 15 amino acids long. Germline V lookup: CDR1 MNHNS, CDR2 SASEGT. Unmatched junction bases numbered 2, after V lost 2 bases and J lost 4 bases. CDR3 region: CASSELAGGPETQYF. Written as DNA, the CDR3 is TGTGCCAGCAGTGAACTAGCGGGGGGGCCAGAGACCCAGTACTTC.

This chain links TRBV5-1 with TRBJ1-1, with D uncertain. V dropped 4 bases and J dropped 11 bases, with 18 bases sitting between them. Germline CDR1 and CDR2: SGHRS and YFSETQ. The CDR3 consists of 13 residues. As DNA, the CDR3 is TGCGCCAGCAGCGGGGTAGCGAAGGAGGCGGCTTTCTTT. Encoded protein: CASSGVAKEAAFF.

Concerning this clone: Within the sample, other DNA sequences also encode this same CDR3. V and J are TRBV2 and TRBJ1-1; D gene ambiguous. Trimming took 3 bases from V and 1 from J, leaving 3 bases between them. Germline CDR1 is SNHLY and CDR2 is FYNNEI. The CDR3 contains 12 residues. The DNA for the CDR3 is TGTGCCAGCAGTGAGCAGAACACTGAAGCTTTCTTT. It translates to CASSEQNTEAFF.

V is TRBV10-3 and J is TRBJ1-1; possibly TRBD1 for D (5 bases). V was cut by 5 bases and J by 9 bases, with 13 bases left in between. CDR3 length: 12 residues. The germline V gene encodes CDR1 ENHRY and CDR2 SYGVKD. CDR3 in DNA: TGTGCCATCAGTCCTAGGGGACTTCAAGCTTTCTTT. Its protein product is CAISPRGLQAFF.

The chain joins TRBV30 to TRBJ2-2; TRBD2 might be the D (5 bases). Germline CDR1 reads GTSNPN; CDR2 reads SVGIG (reference sequence). This CDR3 is built from 13 residues. V was trimmed by 3 bases and J by 5 bases, leaving 10 bases between them. The CDR3 loop reads CAWSPGGTGELFF. The CDR3 nucleotides are TGTGCCTGGAGCCCCGGAGGTACCGGGGAGCTGTTTTTT.

This clone was observed once. V gene TRBV6-6 combines with J gene TRBJ1-1, with D possibly matching TRBD1 (5 bases). V was shortened by 2 bases and J by 2 bases, with 9 bases between the two germline ends. The CDR3 is 14 amino acids. Germline values: CDR1 MNHNY, CDR2 SVGAGI (reference sequence). The CDR3 DNA reads TGTGCCAGCAGTTACCGGGGGGGTAACACTGAAGCTTTCTTT. Amino acids: CASSYRGGNTEAFF.

The J gene is TRBJ1-1, the V gene TRBV25-1; TRBD1 might be the D (6 bases). V was pared by 4 bases and J by 4 bases, with 19 bases between. This CDR3 region has 16 residues. Germline CDR1 is MGHDK and CDR2 is SYGVNS. DNA for the CDR3: TGTGCCAGCAGTGGGGGGCCGGACACATACACCACTGAAGCTTTCTTT. This sequence encodes CASSGGPDTYTTEAFF.

This clone has just one count. The chain uses TRBV9 and TRBJ1-3; TRBD1 agrees at 7 bases. V trimming: 0 bases; J trimming: 8 bases; junction bases outside the gene matches: 17. The length of the CDR3 is 18 residues. In germline, CDR1 is SGDLS, CDR2 YYNGEE. CDR3 coding DNA: TGTGCCAGCAGCGTAGGGCCTGGACAGGCTCTCTATTGGGACACCATATATTTT. It yields the protein CASSVGPGQALYWDTIYF.

The V and J genes are TRBV21-1 and TRBJ2-7; the listed D gene, TRBD1, was not tested against the DNA. TRBV21-1 is recorded as a pseudogene. The CDR3 has 15 amino acids. The CDR3 DNA is TGTGCCAGCAGCCTCCGGGACAGGGCCACCTACGAGCAGTACTTC. It yields the protein CASSLRDRATYEQYF.

The V call is TRBV5-1, the J call TRBJ2-2; D remains unclear. This CDR3 region has 13 residues. CDR1 and CDR2 (germline): SGHRS, YFSETQ. V lost 4 bases, J lost 7 bases, and 11 bases lay in between. The CDR3 protein is CASSDTWDGELFF. The DNA for the CDR3 is TGCGCCAGCAGCGACACCTGGGACGGGGAGCTGTTTTTT.